The rows below give T cell receptor beta chains drawn from one sample of a study of PD-1 blockade in classical Hodgkin lymphoma. Data came from immunoSEQ multiplex PCR; TCRdb stores just in-frame clones and leaves some out. The sample has 25,000 to 30,000 clones; around 80% are singletons. Sequenced material: peripheral blood mononuclear cells (PBMCs), taken before the second cycle of nivolumab. These receptors came from a human donor with classical Hodgkin lymphoma. Each CDR3 is given with its conserved first and last residue. Each record gives: V gene, J gene, CDR3 protein.

TRBV10-3,TRBJ2-1,CAISELAGGLTYNEQFF
TRBV29-1,TRBJ1-2,CSVEGQGYGYTF
TRBV10-2,TRBJ2-1,CASSDILAGVGEQFF
TRBV4-3,TRBJ2-7,CASSQALPGQITSYEQYF
TRBV5-8,TRBJ1-5,CASSSGLTNQPQHF
TRBV4-3,TRBJ2-5,CASSQEQSGPQETQYF
TRBV6-5,TRBJ2-1,CASALSGVAYNEQFF
TRBV18,TRBJ1-3,CASSPIDSHSGNTIYF
TRBV4-3,TRBJ1-1,CASRQDRVTEAFF
TRBV19,TRBJ1-1,CASSIRGGTEAFF
TRBV6-5,TRBJ2-3,CASRPRDRATDTQYF
TRBV4-1,TRBJ1-2,CASSQEHFGYTF
TRBV6-5,TRBJ2-7,CASISQGQNSYEQYF
TRBV5-6,TRBJ2-2,CASTQGWGGELFF
TRBV5-4,TRBJ1-5,CASSSFGNQPQHF
TRBV5-1,TRBJ2-7,CASSRGLAGFTSYEQYF
TRBV9,TRBJ2-3,CASSREGSTDTQYF
TRBV19,TRBJ1-1,CASGQGVNTEAFF
TRBV7-6,TRBJ2-1,CASSSPFAGETYNEQFF
TRBV4-2,TRBJ1-1,CASSQEPGPVNTEAFF
TRBV4-3,TRBJ2-4,CASSQEGLANIQYF
TRBV5-5,TRBJ2-7,CASSLLGYEQYF
TRBV5-4,TRBJ1-1,CASSFGQGAVNTEAFF
TRBV19,TRBJ2-6,CASSVQLSGANVLTF
TRBV7-3,TRBJ2-7,CASSRWDSTVNEQYF
TRBV4-3,TRBJ1-5,CASSQAGDQPQHF
TRBV7-9,TRBJ1-2,CASSHPGQGIYGYTF
TRBV7-9,TRBJ2-3,CASSLAGWMSTDTQYF
TRBV11-1,TRBJ1-1,CASSLTLNTEAFF
TRBV5-1,TRBJ2-3,CASSLRDTQYF